Given below is one T cell receptor beta chain in context. An end of the junction does not agree with germline; a read error may underlie this. The V gene's germline CDR1 is SEHNR and CDR2 FQNEAQ (reference sequence). The CDR3 is 12 amino acids. The sample is drawn from a study of identical twins. In TCRdb, the 5' RACE reads were re-called with MiXCR into one record per CDR3 protein. This sample has about 890,000 distinct CDR3 sequences; roughly 12% occur once, and the top ten carry about 1.5%. The same sample was also studied in work on yellow fever vaccine responses in identical twins.

This TCR was recovered from a woman between 18 and 29 years old in good health. Sequenced: PBMCs. V is TRBV7-9 and J is TRBJ2-7; D unresolved. The CDR3, as DNA: TGTGCCAGAAGCTTAGTCGAGTACGAGCAGTACTTC. This sequence encodes CARSLVEYEQYF.